This record covers a single T cell receptor beta chain. The target antigen is unknown. If patients had autoimmune disease history or systemic immunosuppression, they were excluded. The data stem from a study of OX40 agonist ivuxolimab in advanced cancers. Points from the study as a whole: There were, on average, more expanded clones in CD8+ T cells than in CD4+. The investigators did not determine what antigen specificity the expanded peripheral T cells had.

CDR3 length equals 17 residues. CDR1 and CDR2 from the germline V gene are SGHAT and FQNNGV. V lost 5 bases to trimming and J lost 4 bases; unmatched junction nucleotides: 9. The protocol was immunoSEQ multiplex PCR, while the TCRdb copy is restricted to in-frame clones and leaves out a portion. The repertoire holds around 61,000 clones, roughly 85% seen once, with 0.4% to 0.55% in the top ten. The origin of this receptor is an adult with an advanced solid tumor such as melanoma, head and neck, liver or kidney cancer. V usage is TRBV11-2 and J usage is TRBJ2-7, with 15 bases identical to TRBD2. This specimen was CD4+ or CD8+ T cells sorted from blood, taken in a trial of the OX40 agonist ivuxolimab. This CDR3 reads CASSPVGTSGRRYEQYF. The CDR3 region has the DNA TGTGCCAGCAGCCCCGTTGGGACTAGCGGGAGGAGGTACGAGCAGTACTTC.